The rows below give T cell receptor beta chains drawn from one sample of a study of STAT5B mutations in CD4+ large granular lymphocyte leukemia. TCRdb keeps only in-frame clones here, not all; method: immunoSEQ multiplex PCR. The sample gives 23,000 or so clones, roughly 83% of which show up once; roughly 0.4% is in the top ten. Sequenced material: CD4+ T cells from blood buffy coats. The receptors here all came from a human donor in good health. Each CDR3 is given with its conserved first and last residue. Each record gives: D gene, V gene, clone size, J gene, CDR3 protein, CDR3 DNA. The D gene is left open where the match is weak. Expanded clones get a size class; other rows say once, few or many, or leave the size out.

TRBD1	TRBV19	NA	TRBJ2-3	CASSSGQGGADTQYF	TGTGCCAGTAGTAGCGGACAGGGGGGTGCAGATACGCAGTATTTT
NA	TRBV19	NA	TRBJ2-3	CASSNGGAEPTDTQYF	TGTGCCAGTAGTAATGGGGGGGCGGAACCAACAGATACGCAGTATTTT
NA	TRBV6-5	NA	TRBJ1-1	CASRQAMNTEAFF	TGTGCCAGCAGACAGGCGATGAACACTGAAGCTTTCTTT
NA	TRBV19	NA	TRBJ2-1	CASSIGFSVRSEQFF	TGTGCCAGTAGTATAGGCTTCTCTGTGAGGTCGGAGCAGTTCTTC
NA	TRBV19	once	TRBJ2-2	CASRQTGELFF	TGTGCCAGTCGACAAACCGGGGAGCTGTTTTTT
TRBD1	TRBV27	few	TRBJ2-7	CASRAQGADEQYF	TGTGCCAGCAGGGCTCAGGGGGCGGATGAGCAGTACTTC
NA	TRBV9	once	TRBJ2-5	CASSVASGKVQETQYF	TGTGCCAGCAGCGTAGCGTCAGGGAAGGTCCAAGAGACCCAGTACTTC
NA	TRBV29-1	NA	TRBJ1-2	CSVEDLWGSGGYTF	TGCAGCGTTGAAGATCTCTGGGGTTCGGGTGGCTACACCTTC
NA	TRBV7-9	NA	TRBJ1-6	CASSLTTGNSPLHF	TGTGCCAGCAGCTTAACCACAGGGAATTCACCCCTCCACTTT
TRBD1	TRBV9	NA	TRBJ1-1	CASSVVPGTGNWGSDFF	TGTGCCAGCAGCGTAGTACCCGGGACAGGGAATTGGGGAAGTGATTTCTTT
NA	TRBV6-1	NA	TRBJ1-2	CASNTGIAANYGYTF	TGTGCCAGCAATACAGGGATCGCTGCTAACTATGGCTACACCTTC
NA	TRBV10-1	NA	TRBJ1-1	CASSRSTNTEAFF	TGCGCCAGCAGTAGGTCCACCAACACTGAAGCTTTCTTT
NA	TRBV4-2	NA	TRBJ2-3	CASSQDPGEDTQYF	TGTGCCAGCAGCCAAGATCCGGGGGAGGATACGCAGTATTTT
TRBD1	TRBV6-4	NA	TRBJ2-5	CASRDGQVGTQYF	TGTGCCAGCAGAGACGGACAGGTCGGGACCCAGTACTTC
TRBD1	TRBV27	NA	TRBJ2-1	CASSFGTGEWNEQFF	TGTGCCAGCAGCTTCGGGACAGGGGAATGGAATGAGCAGTTCTTC
NA	TRBV2	NA	TRBJ1-6	CASSEDSYSPLHF	TGTGCCAGCAGTGAGGACAGCTATTCACCCCTCCACTTT
NA	TRBV11-2	NA	TRBJ1-1	CASSLERGTEAFF	TGTGCCAGCAGCTTAGAAAGGGGCACTGAAGCTTTCTTT
TRBD1	TRBV6-1	NA	TRBJ1-5	CASGPTGGSDQPQHF	TGTGCCAGCGGACCGACAGGGGGTAGCGATCAGCCCCAGCATTTT
NA	TRBV7-9	NA	TRBJ1-1	CASSLLTDSEAFF	TGTGCCAGCAGCTTACTGACAGACTCTGAAGCTTTCTTT
NA	TRBV29-1	few	TRBJ1-1	CSGGQIMNTEAFF	TGCAGCGGCGGACAGATCATGAACACTGAAGCTTTCTTT
NA	TRBV5-4	NA	TRBJ2-7	CASSYGISYEQYF	TGTGCCAGCAGCTACGGGATCTCTTACGAGCAGTACTTC
TRBD2	TRBV19	NA	TRBJ2-7	CASSGRTSGTYEQYF	TGTGCCAGTAGTGGACGGACTAGCGGAACCTACGAGCAGTACTTC
TRBD1	TRBV2	NA	TRBJ1-4	CASRGQGGRYEKLFF	TGTGCCAGCAGGGGACAGGGAGGTCGGTATGAAAAACTGTTTTTT
NA	TRBV4-1	NA	TRBJ2-1	CASSQAGWGTEQFF	TGCGCCAGCAGCCAAGCTGGGTGGGGGACTGAGCAGTTCTTC
NA	TRBV13	NA	TRBJ2-5	CASSPGTWGETQYF	TGTGCCAGCAGCCCCGGGACGTGGGGGGAGACCCAGTACTTC
NA	TRBV11-3	few	TRBJ1-1	CASSLGSGEDTEAFF	TGTGCCAGCAGCTTAGGTTCAGGGGAAGACACTGAAGCTTTCTTT
NA	TRBV10-2	NA	TRBJ2-5	CAATAGFGTQYF	TGCGCCGCGACGGCGGGTTTCGGGACCCAGTACTTC
NA	TRBV11-3	once	TRBJ2-3	CASSLAGPDTQYF	TGTGCCAGCAGCTTAGCGGGGCCAGATACGCAGTATTTT
TRBD1	TRBV30	NA	TRBJ2-5	CAWSVAWDRYF	TGTGCCTGGAGTGTGGCTTGGGACAGGTACTTC
NA	TRBV21-1	NA	TRBJ2-3	CASSKEGGTSGSTDTQYF	TGTGCCAGCAGCAAAGAAGGGGGGACTAGCGGGAGCACAGATACGCAGTATTTT
NA	TRBV7-7	NA	TRBJ2-5	CASSLVGEDETQYF	TGTGCTAGCAGCTTAGTAGGAGAGGATGAGACCCAGTACTTC
NA	TRBV5-8	few	TRBJ1-1	CASSLVVNTEAFF	TGTGCCAGCAGCCTCGTAGTGAACACTGAAGCTTTCTTT
TRBD1	TRBV19	NA	TRBJ1-1	CASTKGQSITEAFF	TGTGCCAGTACGAAGGGACAGTCTATCACTGAAGCTTTCTTT
NA	TRBV30	few	TRBJ1-1	CAWSVGREAFF	TGTGCCTGGAGTGTTGGTAGGGAAGCTTTCTTT
NA	TRBV5-1	NA	TRBJ2-5	CASSQQETQYF	TGCGCCAGCAGCCAACAAGAGACCCAGTACTTC
NA	TRBV4-1	NA	TRBJ2-7	CASSPGGGSSYEQYF	TGCGCCAGCAGCCCCGGGGGTGGGAGTTCCTACGAGCAGTACTTC
NA	TRBV5-1	NA	TRBJ2-3	CASSRDSTSEDTQYF	TGCGCCAGCAGCCGGGACTCTACATCCGAGGATACGCAGTATTTT
NA	TRBV6-1	NA	TRBJ1-1	CASSEQGTTEAFF	TGTGCCAGCAGTGAACAGGGGACGACTGAAGCTTTCTTT
TRBD2	TRBV10-3	NA	TRBJ2-5	CAISEPGTSGGQETQYF	TGTGCCATCAGTGAGCCCGGGACTAGCGGGGGACAAGAGACCCAGTACTTC
TRBD2	TRBV29-1	once	TRBJ2-1	CSVVGTSGSYEQFF	TGCAGCGTTGTGGGCACTAGCGGGAGCTATGAGCAGTTCTTC
NA	TRBV28	few	TRBJ1-5	CASTRALAGQPQHF	TGTGCCAGCACGAGGGCCCTCGCAGGACAGCCCCAGCATTTT
NA	TRBV30	NA	TRBJ2-2	CAWSRVATTGELFF	TGTGCCTGGAGTAGGGTAGCTACAACCGGGGAGCTGTTTTTT
TRBD2	TRBV2	NA	TRBJ2-7	CASSETSGNVYEQYF	TGTGCCAGCAGTGAAACTAGCGGGAATGTCTACGAGCAGTACTTC
NA	TRBV7-9	NA	TRBJ2-5	CASSLPGPGLGEETQYF	TGTGCCAGCAGCTTGCCGGGACCCGGGTTGGGGGAAGAGACCCAGTACTTC
TRBD1	TRBV30	NA	TRBJ1-5	CAWGQGASQPQHF	TGTGCCTGGGGACAGGGGGCCAGTCAGCCCCAGCATTTT
TRBD2	TRBV5-4	NA	TRBJ2-1	CASSSRREGYNEQFF	TGTGCCAGCAGCTCCCGGCGGGAGGGGTACAATGAGCAGTTCTTC
NA	TRBV7-6	NA	TRBJ2-2	CASSAWDSYTGELFF	TGTGCCAGCAGCGCCTGGGACTCCTACACCGGGGAGCTGTTTTTT
TRBD1	TRBV6-1	NA	TRBJ2-5	CASGGTGRAETQYF	TGTGCCAGCGGGGGGACAGGGCGTGCAGAGACCCAGTACTTC
TRBD1	TRBV10-3	NA	TRBJ1-6	CAISESRQGSGALHF	TGTGCCATCAGTGAGTCCCGACAGGGGAGTGGAGCCCTCCACTTT
NA	TRBV11-3	NA	TRBJ2-7	CASSKGYEQYF	TGTGCCAGCAGCAAAGGCTACGAGCAGTACTTC
NA	TRBV6-6	NA	TRBJ2-7	CASSQGSEQYF	TGTGCCAGCAGTCAGGGAAGCGAGCAGTACTTC
TRBD2	TRBV9	NA	TRBJ2-3	CASSDERGSTDTQYF	TGTGCCAGCAGCGACGAGCGGGGTAGCACAGATACGCAGTATTTT
NA	TRBV19	NA	TRBJ2-2	CASSIDKLGELFF	TGTGCCAGTAGTATAGATAAGCTGGGGGAGCTGTTTTTT
NA	TRBV6-5	NA	TRBJ1-4	CASSYSGGAGEKLFF	TGTGCCAGCAGTTACTCGGGAGGGGCAGGGGAAAAACTGTTTTTT
TRBD1	TRBV19	NA	TRBJ1-4	CASSMGQGIWTNEKLFF	TGTGCCAGTAGTATGGGACAGGGTATATGGACTAATGAAAAACTGTTTTTT
NA	TRBV7-2	few	TRBJ2-2	CASSLMAARNTGELFF	TGTGCCAGCAGCTTAATGGCAGCCAGGAACACCGGGGAGCTGTTTTTT
NA	TRBV19	NA	TRBJ1-1	CASSEITGINTEAFF	TGTGCCAGTAGCGAGATAACAGGGATTAACACTGAAGCTTTCTTT
TRBD2	TRBV7-2	NA	TRBJ2-1	CASSLVAGRALGNEQFF	TGTGCCAGCAGCTTAGTTGCCGGGAGGGCCCTCGGGAATGAGCAGTTCTTC
TRBD1	TRBV5-1	NA	TRBJ2-5	CASSYLDRDQETQYF	TGCGCCAGCAGCTACCTAGACAGGGACCAAGAGACCCAGTACTTC
NA	TRBV28	NA	TRBJ2-5	CASSSLRQGTPQETQYF	TGTGCCAGCAGTTCTCTGCGGCAGGGGACCCCTCAAGAGACCCAGTACTTC